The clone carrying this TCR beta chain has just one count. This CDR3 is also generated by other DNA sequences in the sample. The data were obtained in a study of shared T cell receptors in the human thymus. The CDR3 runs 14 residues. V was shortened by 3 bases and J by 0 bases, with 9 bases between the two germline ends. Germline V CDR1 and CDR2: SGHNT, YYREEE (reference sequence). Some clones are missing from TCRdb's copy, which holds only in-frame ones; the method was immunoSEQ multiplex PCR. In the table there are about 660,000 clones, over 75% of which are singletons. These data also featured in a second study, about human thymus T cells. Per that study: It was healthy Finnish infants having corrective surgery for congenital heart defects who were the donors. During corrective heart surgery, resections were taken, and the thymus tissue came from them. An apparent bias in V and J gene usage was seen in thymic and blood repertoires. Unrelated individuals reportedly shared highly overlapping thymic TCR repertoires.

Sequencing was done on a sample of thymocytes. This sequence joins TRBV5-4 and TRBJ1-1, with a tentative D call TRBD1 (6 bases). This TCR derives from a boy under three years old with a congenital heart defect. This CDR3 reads CASSSDRLNTEAFF. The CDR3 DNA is TGTGCCAGCAGCTCTGACAGGCTGAACACTGAAGCTTTCTTT.